The 27 T cell receptor beta chains reported below all come from one sample, sequenced in a study of Graves' ophthalmopathy and Graves' hyperthyroidism. Amplifying from RNA transcripts, the study obtained TCR beta CDR3 regions. RT-PCR with HTBI primers came first, then second-round multiplex PCR. In TCRdb, the multiplex PCR reads were re-called with MiXCR into one record per CDR3 protein. The table shows roughly 700,000 distinct CDR3 sequences, with 35% to 50% occurring only once. Sequencing was performed on peripheral blood. The receptor source for this set is an adult man with Graves' ophthalmopathy.

There are a few counts of this clonotype. The chain is built from TRBV25-1 and TRBJ2-7; 8 bases are a match to TRBD1. In germline, CDR1 is MGHDK, CDR2 SYGVNS. V dropped 6 bases and J dropped 3; count of bases not matched to a gene: 10. CDR3 length: 15 amino acids. CDR3: CASSSDRGAFYEQYF. CDR3 in DNA: TGTGCCAGCAGCTCCGACAGGGGCGCTTTCTACGAGCAGTACTTC.

J is TRBJ1-6 and V is TRBV10-2; 9 nucleotides match TRBD1. The CDR3 extends over 16 amino acids. Germline trimming cut 6 bases from V and 6 bases from J; bases unmatched to any gene: 9. Germline assignment: CDR1 WSHSY and CDR2 SAAADI. The chain's CDR3 is CASRVPGTGFNSPLHF. Here the CDR3 DNA reads TGCGCCAGCAGGGTACCAGGGACAGGGTTTAATTCACCCCTCCACTTT.

This clonotype was counted between two and nine times. The V call is TRBV7-9, the J call TRBJ2-5; 7 bases agree with TRBD2. V lost 2 bases and J lost 3; bases outside the gene matches: 3. The CDR3 covers 14 residues. Germline-derived CDR1 and CDR2 are SEHNR and FQNEAQ (reference sequence). CDR3 nucleotides: TGTGCCAGCAGCTTACTAGCGGTAAAAGAGACCCAGTACTTC. This encodes CASSLLAVKETQYF.

This chain's CDR3 is CSVERGLGYGYTF. In DNA, the CDR3 is TGCAGCGTTGAAAGGGGGCTGGGCTATGGCTACACCTTC. J is TRBJ1-2 and V is TRBV29-1, with 7 bases lining up with TRBD1. Germline V CDR1 and CDR2: SQVTM, ANQGSEA. The CDR3 has 13 residues. V gave up 2 bases and J gave up 4 bases; unmatched junction bases: 4. Complete variable domain (other parts from reference TRBV29-1 and TRBJ1-2): SAVISQKPSRDICQRGTSLTIQCQVDSQVTMMFWYRQQPGQSLTLIATANQGSEATYESGFVIDKFPISRPNLTFSTLTVSNMSPEDSSIYLCSVERGLGYGYTFGSGTRLTVV.

A single count supports this clonotype. The chain is built from TRBV19 and TRBJ1-3; no reliable D call. The CDR3 extends over 17 amino acids. The V gene's germline CDR1 is LNHDA and CDR2 SQIVND (reference sequence). Trimming removed 4 bases from V and 0 bases from J, with 16 bases in between. In nucleotides, the CDR3 is TGTGCCAGTAGTAACCCGCCGGGCGCGACCTCTGGAAACACCATATATTTT. This encodes CASSNPPGATSGNTIYF.

The rearrangement uses TRBV25-1 and TRBJ2-7; D not certain. The germline CDR1 and CDR2 sequences are MGHDK and SYGVNS. This CDR3 is built from 13 residues. The DNA of the CDR3 is TGTGCTAGAGTGGCTAGAAGAGCTAACGAGCAGTACTTC. Protein product: CARVARRANEQYF.

This clonotype was observed at least ten times. The chain couples TRBV25-1 to TRBJ1-1; D is unresolved. Deletions cut 4 bases from V and 4 bases from J, with 16 bases between. This CDR3 contains 15 residues. The germline V gene has CDR1 MGHDK and CDR2 SYGVNS. This CDR3 reads CASSASRFTSTEAFF. CDR3 sequence (DNA): TGTGCCAGCAGTGCCTCAAGGTTTACGTCCACTGAAGCTTTCTTT. Filled out from reference TRBV25-1 and TRBJ1-1, the complete variable domain reads EADIYQTPRYLVIGTGKKITLECSQTMGHDKMYWYQQDPGMELHLIHYSYGVNSTEKGDLSSESTVSRIRTEHFPLTLESARPSHTSQYLCASSASRFTSTEAFFGQGTRLTVV.

Note on this clonotype: The junction and the germline gene differ at one end; a read error may be behind it. This chain connects TRBV11-2 to TRBJ1-1; the match to TRBD1 covers 8 bases. The CDR3 consists of 15 residues. Looked up from germline, CDR1 is SGHAT and CDR2 is FQNNGV. The CDR3 nucleotides are TGTGCCAGCAGCCTAGGGAACAGGGGGAACATTGAAGCTTTCTTT. Translation gives CASSLGNRGNIEAFF.

Note on this clonotype: This clone may be a read error of a much larger clone one base away. The rearrangement uses TRBV9 and TRBJ1-2; no clear D. The V and J ends lost 5 bases and 4 bases respectively, with 18 bases between them. This CDR3 comprises 15 residues. Germline V gives CDR1 SGDLS, CDR2 YYNGEE. CDR3 DNA: TGTGCCAGCAGTAAGGTGCGGGCAGATCTCTATGGCTACACCTTC. Protein: CASSKVRADLYGYTF. Together with reference TRBV9 and TRBJ1-2, the CDR3 gives the full variable domain: DSGVTQTPKHLITATGQRVTLRCSPRSGDLSVYWYQQSLDQGLQFLIQYYNGEERAKGNILERFSAQQFPDLHSELNLSSLELGDSALYFCASSKVRADLYGYTFGSGTRLTVV.

The chain links TRBV7-9 to TRBJ1-5; D unresolved. V was pared by 6 bases and J by 0 bases, with 12 bases between. Germline values: CDR1 SEHNR, CDR2 FQNEAQ (reference sequence). This CDR3 has 15 residues. The CDR3 spells CASRIGGNSNQPQHF. As DNA, the CDR3 is TGTGCCAGCAGAATCGGCGGGAATAGCAATCAGCCCCAGCATTTT. Variable domain in full (rest from reference TRBV7-9 and TRBJ1-5): DTGVSQNPRHKITKRGQNVTFRCDPISEHNRLYWYRQTLGQGPEFLTYFQNEAQLEKSRLLSDRFSAERPKGSFSTLEIQRTEQGDSAMYLCASRIGGNSNQPQHFGDGTRLSIL.

This chain connects TRBV19 to TRBJ1-6, with TRBD1 as a possible D gene (5 bases). Germline V CDR1 and CDR2: LNHDA, SQIVND (reference sequence). The CDR3 totals 16 residues. V was clipped by 4 bases and J by 0 bases, with 10 bases between them. CDR3 in DNA: TGTGCCAGTAGTACCGGTAGGGGCTCCTATAATTCACCCCTCCACTTT. It encodes CASSTGRGSYNSPLHF.

This clonotype was found many times. The chain joins TRBV5-1 to TRBJ2-7; D may be TRBD1 (6 bases). Trimming pared 0 bases from V and 0 bases from J, leaving 10 bases between. Germline values: CDR1 SGHRS, CDR2 YFSETQ. This CDR3 has 15 residues. CDR3 DNA: TGCGCCAGCAGCTTGGATGGACAGTCCTCCTACGAGCAGTACTTC. This codes for CASSLDGQSSYEQYF.

This clonotype came up many times. The chain links TRBV7-9 to TRBJ1-2, with TRBD1 as a possible D gene (5 bases). V lost 3 bases to trimming and J lost 0 bases, with 5 bases between them. This CDR3 spans 13 amino acids. Germline CDR1 reads SEHNR; CDR2 reads FQNEAQ (reference sequence). CDR3 nucleotides: TGTGCCAGCAGCTTGACAGCTAACTATGGCTACACCTTC. This gives the protein CASSLTANYGYTF.

The chain carries TRBV6-6 and TRBJ1-1; D is unclear. V shed 0 bases and J shed 1 base, with 9 bases lying between them. The CDR3 has 15 amino acids. Per germline, CDR1 MNHNY and CDR2 SVGAGI (reference sequence). The CDR3 loop is CASSYSYIGNTEAFF. CDR3 bases: TGTGCCAGCAGTTACTCGTATATAGGGAACACTGAAGCTTTCTTT.

This clonotype has a handful of counts. CDR3 nucleotides: TGTGCCAGCAGCCACCCCAGCCACTCTGGGGCCAACGTCCTGACTTTC. Its translation: CASSHPSHSGANVLTF. The genes are TRBV7-6 and TRBJ2-6; the D is unclear. CDR1 and CDR2 from the germline V gene are SGHVS and FNYEAQ. Trimming took off 5 bases at V and 0 bases at J, with 11 bases between the two ends. The CDR3 runs to 16 residues.

J is TRBJ2-7 and V is TRBV15; 9 bases agree with TRBD1. There are 16 residues in the CDR3. The germline CDR1 and CDR2 sequences are LNHNV and YYDKDF (reference sequence). The V segment lost 0 bases and the J segment 3 bases; nucleotides outside the gene matches: 6. The CDR3 nucleotides read TGTGCCACCAGCAGAGATGTCGGGACAGGGAGCTACGAGCAGTACTTC. Amino acids: CATSRDVGTGSYEQYF.

The chain uses TRBV15 and TRBJ1-5, with 8 positions matching TRBD1. The CDR3 covers 16 residues. V was pared by 0 bases and J by 6 bases, with 7 bases of the junction left unmatched. Germline CDR1 LNHNV, CDR2 YYDKDF (reference sequence). CDR3 protein: CATSRDVGRGRQPQHF. CDR3 nucleotides: TGTGCCACCAGCAGAGACGTAGGCAGGGGGCGTCAGCCCCAGCATTTT.

The gene calls are TRBV2 and TRBJ2-2, with D hard to call. The CDR3 spans 14 residues. Germline V gene lookup returns CDR1 SNHLY and CDR2 FYNNEI. V was clipped by 6 bases and J by 4 bases, with 12 bases between them. CDR3 sequence reads: CASRVKVLTGELFF. CDR3 coding DNA: TGTGCCAGCAGAGTGAAAGTCCTCACCGGGGAGCTGTTTTTT.

This clonotype has at least ten counts. This chain joins TRBV2 and TRBJ1-5, with a possible D match to TRBD1 (5 bases). The CDR3 has 12 residues. The germline gives CDR1 SNHLY, CDR2 FYNNEI. With 7 bases removed from V and 8 bases from J, the gap between germline ends came to 12 bases. CDR3 protein: CASNEGSEPQHF. The CDR3 DNA sequence: TGTGCCAGCAACGAGGGGTCAGAGCCCCAGCATTTT. The variable domain in full, with the rest retrieved from reference TRBV2 and TRBJ1-5, is EPEVTQTPSHQVTQMGQEVILRCVPISNHLYFYWYRQILGQKVEFLVSFYNNEISEKSEIFDDQFSVERPDGSNFTLKIRSTKLEDSAMYFCASNEGSEPQHFGDGTRLSIL.

The chain recombines TRBV14 with TRBJ2-7; D gene unclear. Germline V gene sequence: CDR1 SGHDN, CDR2 FVKESK. V lost 0 bases to trimming and J lost 1 base, with 10 bases between them. There are 15 residues in the CDR3. The CDR3 reads CASSQDWARSYEQYF. The CDR3 nucleotides read TGTGCCAGCAGCCAAGATTGGGCGCGATCCTACGAGCAGTACTTC.

The gene calls are TRBV19 and TRBJ1-1; possible D gene TRBD1, 6 bases. CDR3 length: 15 amino acids. Trimming shortened V by 3 bases and J by 3 bases, and 14 bases separated the two germline ends. Per the germline V gene, CDR1 is LNHDA and CDR2 is SQIVND (reference sequence). CDR3 sequence (DNA): TGTGCCAGTAGTATTTGGGGGGGGGCTGACACTGAAGCTTTCTTT. Protein product: CASSIWGGADTEAFF.

V usage is TRBV20-1 and J usage is TRBJ1-4; D call uncertain. This CDR3 contains 15 residues. V lost 3 bases, J lost 3 bases, and 14 bases lay in between. Germline V lookup: CDR1 DFQATT, CDR2 SNEGSKA (reference sequence). CDR3 protein: CSASTQGAANEKLFF. In nucleotides, the CDR3 is TGCAGTGCTAGTACTCAAGGCGCAGCTAATGAAAAACTGTTTTTT.

This clonotype was counted ten times or more. The chain employs TRBV29-1 and TRBJ2-7; 11 bases map to TRBD1. V lost 1 base and J lost 4; bases outside the gene matches: 6. The germline V gene has CDR1 SQVTM and CDR2 ANQGSEA. The CDR3 covers 15 residues. CDR3 bases: TGCAGCGTTGAAGGGCGGACAGGGGGCGTTTACGAGCAGTACTTC. Translating it yields CSVEGRTGGVYEQYF.

The chain has TRBV29-1 and TRBJ1-1; 8 positions match TRBD1. This CDR3 has 13 amino acids. The germline V gene encodes CDR1 SQVTM and CDR2 ANQGSEA. Trimming removed 7 bases from V and 6 bases from J; junction bases left unmatched: 10. The CDR3 DNA reads as TGCAGCGCTGCGACAGGGGTTTCGGCTGAAGCTTTCTTT. Translated, it gives CSAATGVSAEAFF.

This sequence joins TRBV12-3 or TRBV12-4 and TRBJ1-1, with a possible D match to TRBD1 (5 bases). Trimming left V 6 bases short and J 0 bases short, with 17 bases between. The CDR3 consists of 16 residues. DNA for the CDR3: TGTGCCAGCAGCAGTAGTGGGGGATACATGAACACTGAAGCTTTCTTT. Its protein product is CASSSSGGYMNTEAFF.

Ten or more counts support this clonotype. CDR3: CAISESGGGARYEQYF. CDR3 bases: TGTGCCATCAGTGAGTCGGGGGGAGGGGCGCGCTACGAGCAGTACTTC. V gene TRBV10-3 combines with J gene TRBJ2-7; the match to TRBD2 covers 7 bases. This CDR3 contains 16 residues. Losses at the gene ends were 0 bases for V and 3 bases for J; bases not matched to a gene: 8. Looked up from germline, CDR1 is ENHRY and CDR2 is SYGVKD.

The chain employs TRBV7-3 and TRBJ1-3; a possible D gene is TRBD1 (6 bases). Germline-derived CDR1 and CDR2 are SGHTA and FQGTGA. The CDR3 loop spans 17 amino acids. V was cut by 5 bases and J by 0 bases, with 17 bases left in between. The CDR3 bases are TGTGCCAGCAGCCCCACAACGACAGGCCCCTCTGGAAACACCATATATTTT. This translates into CASSPTTTGPSGNTIYF.